The 20 T cell receptor beta chains below all came from one sample that was sequenced in a study of shared clonotypes between healthy human individuals. TCRdb keeps only in-frame clones here, not all; method: immunoSEQ multiplex PCR. The sample includes about 1.5 million clones, 95% to 99% of them seen just once. Sequencing input: naive CD4+ T cells sorted from blood. Stated subset: CD45RA+ positively selected. Receptor source: a man younger than 45 in good health.

J is TRBJ2-3 and V is TRBV28; 9 bases match TRBD2. The CDR3 consists of 14 residues. V was clipped by 8 bases and J by 6 bases; unmatched bases: 9. In germline, CDR1 is MDHEN, CDR2 SYDVKM. The CDR3 bases are TGTGCCAGCGCCAGCGGGAGGTTGCAGGATACGCAGTATTTT. Translated, it gives CASASGRLQDTQYF.

The chain is built from TRBV28 and TRBJ2-7; TRBD2 matches 10 bases. The CDR3 totals 16 residues. Germline CDR1 reads MDHEN; CDR2 reads SYDVKM. The junction had 10 bases not matched to a gene; V was cut back by 6 bases and J by 2 bases. In DNA form, the CDR3 reads TGTGCCAGCAGGAGGTTAGGACTAGCGGAAACCTACGAGCAGTACTTC. Protein product: CASRRLGLAETYEQYF. Based on the CDR3 plus reference TRBV28 and TRBJ2-7, the full variable domain is DVKVTQSSRYLVKRTGEKVFLECVQDMDHENMFWYRQDPGLGLRLIYFSYDVKMKEKGDIPEGYSVSREKKERFSLILESASTNQTSMYLCASRRLGLAETYEQYFGPGTRLTVT.

The chain recombines TRBV10-3 with TRBJ2-1; possible D gene TRBD1, 5 bases. Germline CDR1 is ENHRY and CDR2 is SYGVKD. This CDR3 has 18 residues. V was pared by 7 bases and J by 5 bases, with 27 bases between. CDR3 region: CAITPRGTGAGLHNEQFF. In nucleotides, the CDR3 is TGTGCCATCACTCCGAGAGGAACAGGCGCAGGGTTACACAATGAGCAGTTCTTC.

This clone was recorded only once. The chain carries TRBV18 and TRBJ2-2; D may be TRBD2 (6 bases). Trimming cost V 3 bases and J 5 bases, with 13 bases left between them. This CDR3 is 15 amino acids long. Looked up from germline, CDR1 is KGHSH and CDR2 is LQKENI. CDR3 DNA: TGTGCCAGCTCACCTATTACGGGAGTTACCGGGGAGCTGTTTTTT. The encoded protein is CASSPITGVTGELFF.

The chain is built from TRBV16 and TRBJ2-2; 8 nucleotides align to TRBD2. The CDR3 runs to 17 residues. Per the germline V gene, CDR1 is KGHSY and CDR2 is FQNENV. With V trimmed by 5 bases and J by 1 base, 9 bases remained unmatched. Here the CDR3 DNA reads TGTGCCAGCAGCTCGACACTAGCGGCAAAGAACACCGGGGAGCTGTTTTTT. Translating gives CASSSTLAAKNTGELFF.

Of note for this clone: The same CDR3 can be traced to other DNA sequences in this sample. J is TRBJ2-7 and V is TRBV5-4; D gene unclear. This CDR3 is 12 amino acids long. Germline loops: CDR1 SGHNT, CDR2 YYREEE (reference sequence). Between the trimmed V and J ends, which lost 0 bases and 0 bases, there was a span of 1 base. DNA for the CDR3: TGTGCCAGCAGCTTGGCCTCCTACGAGCAGTACTTC. This sequence encodes CASSLASYEQYF.

This chain links TRBV28 with TRBJ1-2; no clear D gene. The CDR3 runs to 16 residues. The V and J ends lost 5 bases and 2 bases respectively, with 18 bases between them. Germline V gene data show CDR1 as MDHEN and CDR2 as SYDVKM. The CDR3, as DNA: TGTGCCAGCAGTGCCCCCCGGATAAGCGTAAACTATGGCTACACCTTC. As protein: CASSAPRISVNYGYTF.

The chain is built from TRBV5-5 and TRBJ2-7; 9 bases are a match to TRBD2. V shed 0 bases, J shed 6 bases, and the junction held 7 bases outside the gene matches. The germline CDR1 and CDR2 sequences are SGHKS and YYEKEE (reference sequence). The length of the CDR3 is 15 residues. CDR3 sequence: CASSLGLAGPLEQYF. CDR3 in DNA: TGTGCCAGCAGCTTGGGCCTAGCGGGACCCCTCGAGCAGTACTTC.

Note on this clone: Additional DNA sequences in this sample encode the identical CDR3. V usage is TRBV18 and J usage is TRBJ1-2; D call uncertain. The CDR3 length is 14 residues. V lost 3 bases, J lost 4 bases, and 12 bases lay in between. Per germline, CDR1 KGHSH and CDR2 LQKENI. The CDR3 DNA sequence: TGTGCCAGCTCACCGAATGGAGATGGCTATGGCTACACCTTC. Translation gives CASSPNGDGYGYTF.

This clone was seen once. J is TRBJ1-5 and V is TRBV15, with TRBD1 as a possible D gene (6 bases). Germline CDR1 and CDR2: LNHNV and YYDKDF (reference sequence). Trimming removed 0 bases from V and 5 bases from J, with 14 bases in between. The CDR3 is 16 residues long. The CDR3 loop reads CATSRDSPGTHQPQHF. CDR3 DNA sequence: TGTGCCACCAGCAGAGACAGCCCAGGGACACATCAGCCCCAGCATTTT.

The CDR3 here is CASSFGLGQGRDYEQYF. Written as DNA, the CDR3 is TGTGCCAGCAGCTTTGGTCTAGGCCAGGGAAGGGACTACGAGCAGTACTTC. The chain carries TRBV7-9 and TRBJ2-7; D is possibly TRBD1 (5 bases). Germline CDR1 and CDR2: SEHNR and FQNEAQ (reference sequence). The V and J ends lost 3 bases and 3 bases respectively, with 21 bases between them. This CDR3 is 17 amino acids long.

The chain joins TRBV5-8 to TRBJ2-3; TRBD2 aligns across 10 bases. The CDR3 extends over 17 amino acids. Germline trimming cut 4 bases from V and 2 bases from J; bases unmatched to any gene: 10. Germline V gene data show CDR1 as SGHTS and CDR2 as YDEGEE. The CDR3 DNA reads as TGTGCCAGCAGCCGTCACACTAGCGGGATTATCACAGATACGCAGTATTTT. This codes for CASSRHTSGIITDTQYF.

The V call is TRBV29-1, the J call TRBJ1-1; TRBD1 matches 7 bases. Germline V gene sequence: CDR1 SQVTM, CDR2 ANQGSEA. The CDR3 is 12 residues long. V was clipped by 3 bases and J by 10 bases; unmatched bases: 8. CDR3 sequence reads: CSVDGGTVRAFF. The CDR3, as DNA: TGCAGCGTTGATGGAGGGACAGTTAGAGCTTTCTTT.

This clone appeared once. The rearrangement uses TRBV11-2 and TRBJ2-5; D unresolved. The V gene's germline CDR1 is SGHAT and CDR2 FQNNGV. The V end lost 4 bases, the J end lost 2 bases, and 8 bases lay between the germline ends. This CDR3 spans 13 amino acids. CDR3 sequence reads: CASSSSNQETQYF. DNA of the CDR3: TGTGCCAGCAGCTCCTCTAATCAAGAGACCCAGTACTTC.

This sequence joins TRBV10-2 and TRBJ1-4; 8 nucleotides agree with TRBD1. The ends lost 6 bases at V and 8 bases at J; junction bases unmatched: 11. Germline CDR1 is WSHSY and CDR2 is SAAADI. The CDR3 covers 15 residues. The CDR3 loop is CASRGTGTSREKLFF. The CDR3 DNA is TGCGCCAGCAGAGGGACAGGAACTTCGCGAGAAAAACTGTTTTTT.

The rearrangement links TRBV9 to TRBJ2-7; 7 bases fit TRBD2. Trimming took 0 bases from V and 3 from J; bases not matched to a gene: 6. The germline V gene encodes CDR1 SGDLS and CDR2 YYNGEE. This CDR3 has 15 residues. This chain's CDR3 is CASSVEASGIYEQYF. CDR3 coding DNA: TGTGCCAGCAGCGTAGAGGCTAGCGGAATCTACGAGCAGTACTTC.

The gene calls are TRBV18 and TRBJ1-1; TRBD1 might be the D (6 bases). V shed 2 bases and J shed 4 bases, with 17 bases lying between them. Per germline, CDR1 KGHSH and CDR2 LQKENI. The CDR3 has 16 amino acids. For the CDR3, the DNA is TGTGCCAGCTCACCAGGGGGCCCCACAGGGACCACTGAAGCTTTCTTT. It specifies CASSPGGPTGTTEAFF.

The CDR3 protein is CASSDYGDTQYF. In DNA form, the CDR3 reads TGTGCCAGCAGTGATTACGGCGATACGCAGTATTTT. The chain is built from TRBV2 and TRBJ2-3; the D is unclear. This CDR3 has 12 amino acids. Trimming removed 3 bases from V and 6 bases from J, with 7 bases in between. Per the germline V gene, CDR1 is SNHLY and CDR2 is FYNNEI.

The V gene is TRBV28, the J gene TRBJ1-5, with D possibly TRBD1 on 6 matching bases. The CDR3 is made up of 14 amino acids. V was cut by 2 bases and J by 4 bases, with 9 bases left in between. The germline gives CDR1 MDHEN, CDR2 SYDVKM. The CDR3 here is CASSLGGPNQPQHF. CDR3 bases: TGTGCCAGCAGTTTAGGGGGGCCGAATCAGCCCCAGCATTTT.

As regards this clone: The same CDR3 is also encoded by other DNA sequences in this sample. This chain joins TRBV5-1 and TRBJ2-2; 9 positions match TRBD1. V lost 0 bases and J lost 3; bases outside the gene matches: 0. The CDR3 is 15 amino acids. Germline V gene data show CDR1 as SGHRS and CDR2 as YFSETQ. The CDR3 DNA reads as TGCGCCAGCAGCTTGGGACAGGGGGACACCGGGGAGCTGTTTTTT. Translated: CASSLGQGDTGELFF. The whole variable domain, filled in from reference TRBV5-1 and TRBJ2-2, reads KAGVTQTPRYLIKTRGQQVTLSCSPISGHRSVSWYQQTPGQGLQFLFEYFSETQRNKGNFPGRFSGRQFSNSRSEMNVSTLELGDSALYLCASSLGQGDTGELFFGEGSRLTVL.